The 23 T cell receptor gamma chains given below trace back to one sample, sequenced in a study of Vδ1+ human thymocytes (dated by TCRdb to between 2017 and 2018). For these receptors, no antigen is known. General conclusions and limits of the study: In contrast to oligoclonal peripheral blood repertoires, thymic TRG and TRD repertoires appeared to be highly polyclonal with Gaussian CDR3 length distributions.

The instrument was an Illumina MiSeq. RNA was extracted with the RNeasy mini kit and reverse transcribed using Superscript III. CDR3 amplicons were produced by multiplex PCR using pooled V-gene forward primers and a constant-region reverse primer with Illumina adaptor overhangs. Public reads were reanalyzed in TCRdb with CATT, and rows carrying the same DNA were merged afterwards. A total of several thousand gamma-chain clones appear in this sample, approximately 51% of them only once. About 1.4% of the sample lies in the top ten. Sequenced material: Vdelta1+ gamma-delta thymocytes from the thymus. According to the study, the label for this sample's cell subset or site signals: FACS-sorted CD3+ TCRalphabeta- TCRVdelta1+ TCRVdelta2- thymocytes. These receptors originate from a girl under three years old who had congenital heart surgery.

This clone was found a few times. The identical CDR3 is also encoded by other nucleotide sequences in the sample. The chain is built from TRGV4 and TRGJ1 or TRGJ2. TCRdb offers no J gene call, so here the DNA was matched to germline to obtain one. This CDR3 is 11 amino acids long. V was pared by 4 bases and J by 8 bases, with 5 bases of the junction left unmatched. The germline V gene encodes CDR1 EGSTGY and CDR2 YDSYTSSV. The CDR3 loop reads CATWDGDKKLF. Written as DNA, the CDR3 is TGTGCCACCTGGGACGGCGATAAGAAACTCTTT.

This sequence joins TRGV9 and TRGJ1 or TRGJ2. Since TCRdb gives no J gene, matching the DNA to germline was used here to assign it. CDR1 and CDR2 (germline): GITISATS, ISYDGTV (reference sequence). The CDR3 loop spans 14 amino acids. The V gene end was trimmed by 0 bases and the J gene end by 2 bases; junction bases not matched to a gene: 4. CDR3: CALWEVKDYYKKLF. CDR3 DNA sequence: TGTGCCTTGTGGGAGGTGAAGGATTATTATAAGAAACTCTTT.

Only a few counts were recorded for this clone. The rearrangement joins TRGV9 to TRGJ1 or TRGJ2. The ends lost 0 bases at V and 5 bases at J; junction bases unmatched: 4. CDR1 is GITISATS, CDR2 ISYDGTV, per germline (reference sequence). This CDR3 has 13 residues. CDR3 sequence (DNA): TGTGCCTTGTGGGAGGTGCACCATTATAAGAAACTCTTT. This codes for CALWEVHHYKKLF.

The chain combines TRGV4 with TRGJ1 or TRGJ2. TCRdb lists no J gene, so it was determined here by aligning the DNA to germline. Germline CDR1 reads EGSTGY; CDR2 reads YDSYTSSV. After removal of 4 bases from V and 4 bases from J, the junction contained 4 bases not matched to a gene. This CDR3 comprises 12 residues. For the CDR3, the DNA is TGTGCCACCTGGGACCCCTATTATAAGAAACTCTTT. It translates to CATWDPYYKKLF.

The sample holds a few counts of this clone. The V gene is TRGV8, the J gene TRGJ1 or TRGJ2. CDR1 is VENAVY, CDR2 YDSYNSRV, per germline. V was clipped by 1 base and J by 4 bases; unmatched bases: 1. The CDR3 extends over 12 amino acids. CDR3 DNA: TGTGCCACCTGGGATAGCTATTATAAGAAACTCTTT. This gives the protein CATWDSYYKKLF.

This clone has a single count. The rearrangement joins TRGV3 to TRGJ1 or TRGJ2. TCRdb leaves out the J gene; it was filled in here by matching the DNA to germline. The J segment lost 8 bases and the V segment lost 0 bases, leaving 4 bases of the junction unmatched. This CDR3 is built from 12 residues. From germline, CDR1 is VTNTFY and CDR2 YDVSTARD (reference sequence). CDR3 amino acids: CATWDRHHKKLF. The CDR3 DNA is TGTGCCACCTGGGACAGGCACCATAAGAAACTCTTT.

This clone was observed a few times. This chain joins TRGV9 and TRGJ1 or TRGJ2. TCRdb gives no J gene; it was assigned here by matching the DNA to germline. The CDR3 extends over 11 amino acids. J gave up 12 bases and V 0 bases, and 5 bases lay outside the gene matches. CDR1 GITISATS and CDR2 ISYDGTV come from the germline V gene (reference sequence). In DNA, the CDR3 is TGTGCCTTGTGGGAGGTGTTTGGGAAACTCTTT. Translated: CALWEVFGKLF.

This clone was seen more than once but under ten times. J is TRGJ1 or TRGJ2 and V is TRGV9. Trimming removed 0 bases from V and 12 bases from J; junction bases left unmatched: 5. Germline V gene data show CDR1 as GITISATS and CDR2 as ISYDGTV (reference sequence). The CDR3 sequence is 11 residues long. The CDR3: CALWEVQLKLF. Here the CDR3 DNA reads TGTGCCTTGTGGGAGGTGCAACTGAAACTCTTT.

This chain links TRGV2 with TRGJ1 or TRGJ2. The J gene comes from matching the DNA to germline here; TCRdb lacks it. The CDR3 loop spans 14 amino acids. V lost 2 bases, J lost 6 bases, and 10 bases stayed unmatched. The germline gives CDR1 EGSNGY, CDR2 YDSYNSKV. CDR3 protein: CATWDATGSYKKLF. Written as DNA, the CDR3 is TGTGCCACCTGGGACGCGACCGGTAGTTATAAGAAACTCTTT.

V is TRGV3 and J is TRGJ1 or TRGJ2. TCRdb offers no J gene call, so here the DNA was matched to germline to obtain one. Germline loops: CDR1 VTNTFY, CDR2 YDVSTARD (reference sequence). Trimming cost V 2 bases and J 12 bases; bases outside gene matches: 7. There are 11 residues in the CDR3. CDR3 DNA: TGTGCCACCTGGGACAAATGGGGGAAACTCTTT. It translates to CATWDKWGKLF.

Points on this clone: Other nucleotide sequences in the sample specify the same CDR3. The chain links TRGV9 to TRGJ1 or TRGJ2. The J gene is not listed in TCRdb, so it was assigned here from a DNA match to germline. Germline CDR1 and CDR2: GITISATS and ISYDGTV (reference sequence). J lost 4 bases, V lost 1 base, and 4 bases had no gene match. The CDR3 loop spans 13 amino acids. The chain's CDR3 is CALWEVWYYKKLF. DNA for the CDR3: TGTGCCTTGTGGGAGGTCTGGTATTATAAGAAACTCTTT.

This clone has a handful of counts. The rearrangement joins TRGV8 to TRGJ1 or TRGJ2. The CDR3 has 12 amino acids. Germline CDR1 is VENAVY and CDR2 is YDSYNSRV. V trimming: 3 bases; J trimming: 2 bases; junction bases outside the gene matches: 1. The chain's CDR3 is CATWDHYYKKLF. In DNA form, the CDR3 reads TGTGCCACCTGGGATCATTATTATAAGAAACTCTTT.

This chain joins TRGV9 and TRGJ1 or TRGJ2. No J segment appears in TCRdb, so it was assigned here by matching the sequence to germline. With V trimmed by 0 bases and J by 6 bases, 5 bases remained unmatched. Germline V gene data show CDR1 as GITISATS and CDR2 as ISYDGTV (reference sequence). CDR3 length: 13 residues. The CDR3 protein is CALWEVPVYKKLF. The CDR3 nucleotides are TGTGCCTTGTGGGAGGTGCCTGTTTATAAGAAACTCTTT.

This clone was recorded a few times. The sample carries other DNA sequences with the same CDR3. V is TRGV4 and J is TRGJ1 or TRGJ2. Here the J gene was assigned by germline matching of the DNA, as TCRdb has none. The germline V gene has CDR1 EGSTGY and CDR2 YDSYTSSV. J gave up 1 base and V 4 bases, and 4 bases lay outside the gene matches. The CDR3 length is 13 residues. The CDR3 spells CATWDSNYYKKLF. The CDR3 DNA reads TGTGCCACCTGGGACTCTAATTATTATAAGAAACTCTTT.

The V gene is TRGV4, the J gene TRGJ1 or TRGJ2. No J segment appears in TCRdb, so it was assigned here by matching the sequence to germline. Germline V gene sequence: CDR1 EGSTGY, CDR2 YDSYTSSV. This CDR3 has 15 residues. Germline trimming cut 3 bases from V and 5 bases from J; bases unmatched to any gene: 13. The CDR3 reads CATWDPPTWDYKKLF. The DNA for the CDR3 is TGTGCCACCTGGGATCCGCCGACATGGGATTATAAGAAACTCTTT.

The V and J genes are TRGV9 and TRGJP1. The J gene was missing in TCRdb and was found by matching the end of the DNA to germline. The length of the CDR3 is 15 residues. CDR1 is GITISATS, CDR2 ISYDGTV, per germline (reference sequence). The V gene end was trimmed by 0 bases and the J gene end by 4 bases; junction bases not matched to a gene: 5. Here the CDR3 reads CALWEVGGTGWFKIF. CDR3 coding DNA: TGTGCCTTGTGGGAGGTGGGTGGCACTGGTTGGTTCAAGATATTT.

The rearrangement uses TRGV9 and TRGJP2. TCRdb supplies no J gene; here it was assigned by aligning the nucleotide sequence to germline. In germline, CDR1 is GITISATS, CDR2 ISYDGTV (reference sequence). The V and J ends lost 3 bases and 0 bases, in that order; junction bases with no gene match: 13. This CDR3 has 18 residues. CDR3 in DNA: TGTGCCTTGTGGGAGACCTCCGGGCTAAATAGTAGTGATTGGATCAAGACGTTT. It encodes CALWETSGLNSSDWIKTF.

V gene TRGV5 combines with J gene TRGJ1 or TRGJ2. The CDR3 has 12 amino acids. Trimming at V came to 3 bases and at J to 5 bases, leaving 4 bases not matched to a gene. Per the germline V gene, CDR1 is VINAFY and CDR2 is YDVSNSKD. The CDR3: CATWDANYKKLF. The CDR3, as DNA: TGTGCCACCTGGGACGCGAATTATAAGAAACTCTTT.

The rearrangement joins TRGV8 to TRGJ1 or TRGJ2. The J gene, missing from TCRdb, was assigned here through DNA to germline matching. Germline V gene sequence: CDR1 VENAVY, CDR2 YDSYNSRV. This CDR3 comprises 12 residues. The J segment lost 12 bases and the V segment lost 3 bases, leaving 11 bases of the junction unmatched. CDR3 sequence reads: CATWDPEMRKLF. CDR3 nucleotide sequence: TGTGCCACCTGGGATCCCGAGATGAGGAAACTCTTT.

The chain has TRGV2 and TRGJP2. TCRdb gives no J gene; it was assigned here by matching the DNA to germline. The length of the CDR3 is 13 residues. Trimming removed 9 bases from V and 9 bases from J; junction bases left unmatched: 13. Germline values: CDR1 EGSNGY, CDR2 YDSYNSKV. The CDR3: CATRRTRHWIKTF. CDR3 in DNA: TGTGCCACCCGGCGTACCAGACATTGGATCAAGACGTTT.

This clone was seen a few times. V gene TRGV9 combines with J gene TRGJ1 or TRGJ2. The CDR3 is 17 residues long. Germline CDR1 is GITISATS and CDR2 is ISYDGTV (reference sequence). V was clipped by 4 bases and J by 0 bases; unmatched bases: 15. The CDR3 nucleotides are TGTGCCTTGTGGGACCGTAAGAGTAATTCGAATTATTATAAGAAACTCTTT. Its translation is CALWDRKSNSNYYKKLF.

This clone was detected a few times. The V and J genes are TRGV4 and TRGJ1 or TRGJ2. The J gene was missing in TCRdb and was found by matching the end of the DNA to germline. Unmatched junction bases numbered 15, after V lost 3 bases and J lost 7 bases. Germline CDR1 reads EGSTGY; CDR2 reads YDSYTSSV. The CDR3 is 15 amino acids. The CDR3 DNA follows: TGTGCCACCTGGGATAGTTCGAAAGGGGGATATAAGAAACTCTTT. This codes for CATWDSSKGGYKKLF.

This clone has a handful of counts. This rearrangement joins TRGV9 to TRGJ1 or TRGJ2. The J gene is absent in TCRdb and was assigned here via DNA matching to germline. The CDR3 sequence is 14 residues long. J was trimmed by 9 bases and V by 3 bases; bases with no gene match: 14. CDR1 GITISATS and CDR2 ISYDGTV come from the germline V gene (reference sequence). CDR3 DNA sequence: TGTGCCTTGTGGGAGCCAGCAAGTCGGGGTAAGAAACTCTTT. This codes for CALWEPASRGKKLF.